This entry lists 32 T cell receptor beta chains sequenced from one sample in a study of molecular identifiers for immune sequencing clone quantification. Via MiXCR, TCRdb re-called the PCR reads, giving one row per CDR3 protein. This table has roughly 90,000 distinct CDR3 sequences, around 25% appearing once. The sequenced sample consisted of naive CD8+ T cells from blood, with Jurkat cell RNA spiked in. As for subset: FACS-sorted CD8+CD4-CCR7+CD45RA+ naive T cells. Receptors were obtained from a human donor in good health. Some libraries in this study had Jurkat cell RNA spiked in.

In its sample, this clonotype was seen many times. V gene TRBV29-1 combines with J gene TRBJ1-1, with 7 bases that match TRBD1. V shed 7 bases, J shed 5 bases, and the junction held 7 bases outside the gene matches. The V gene's germline CDR1 is SQVTM and CDR2 ANQGSEA. The CDR3 loop spans 12 amino acids. CDR3 loop: CSAEVQGTEAFF. The CDR3 coding sequence is TGCAGCGCCGAGGTACAGGGGACTGAAGCTTTCTTT.

This clonotype was picked up a small number of times. The chain employs TRBV4-3 and TRBJ1-1, with D maybe TRBD1 (5 bases). CDR3 length: 16 residues. The germline CDR1 and CDR2 sequences are LGHNA and YSLEER. Deletions cut 1 base from V and 2 bases from J, with 14 bases between. The chain's CDR3 is CASSQGFVRGNTEAFF. CDR3 DNA: TGCGCCAGCAGCCAAGGGTTTGTTAGGGGCAACACTGAAGCTTTCTTT.

In its sample, this clonotype was seen a few times. The CDR3, as DNA: TGCAGTGCTAGAGTTTATTCGTCAGAGGAATGGGGGCGCTACGAGCAGTACTTC. It translates to CSARVYSSEEWGRYEQYF. The V gene is TRBV20-1, the J gene TRBJ2-7, with D possibly being TRBD1 (6 bases). The germline V and J ends were trimmed by 1 base and 3 bases, with 25 bases remaining between them. Germline V gene lookup returns CDR1 DFQATT and CDR2 SNEGSKA (reference sequence). The CDR3 totals 18 residues.

This clonotype was seen many times. This chain links TRBV19 with TRBJ1-2; no clear D gene. Germline CDR1 reads LNHDA; CDR2 reads SQIVND (reference sequence). V lost 6 bases to trimming and J lost 2 bases, with 10 bases between them. The CDR3 runs to 13 residues. CDR3 bases: TGTGCCAGTAGCCTGTCTGCCAACTATGGCTACACCTTC. This codes for CASSLSANYGYTF.

This clonotype was counted only a few times. V usage is TRBV29-1 and J usage is TRBJ2-1; 9 bases match TRBD2. Trimming at V came to 7 bases and at J to 0 bases, leaving 7 bases not matched to a gene. The CDR3 has 15 amino acids. Germline CDR1 reads SQVTM; CDR2 reads ANQGSEA. The CDR3 DNA reads TGCAGCGCCACCAATAGCGGGAGCTCCTACAATGAGCAGTTCTTC. It encodes CSATNSGSSYNEQFF.

As for this clonotype: A read error may be the cause here, since a much bigger clone is one base away. The chain recombines TRBV7-9 with TRBJ2-7, with D tentatively TRBD1 (5 bases). This CDR3 contains 12 residues. In germline, CDR1 is SEHNR, CDR2 FQNEAQ (reference sequence). The V end was cut by 4 bases, the J end by 7 bases, with 11 bases between. The CDR3 here is CASSSWGVEQYF. CDR3 coding DNA: TGTGCCAGCAGCTCATGGGGCGTGGAGCAGTACTTC.

Comment on this clonotype: One junction end disagrees with the germline gene, perhaps due to a read error. The chain is built from TRBV7-9 and TRBJ1-6; D remains unclear. Per germline, CDR1 SEHNR and CDR2 FQNEAQ (reference sequence). This CDR3 region has 17 residues. CDR3: CASSLGRRSSYNSPPHF. CDR3 nucleotides: TGTGCCAGCAGCTTAGGTCGTCGGAGCTCCTATAATTCACCCCCCCACTTT. Using reference TRBV7-9 and TRBJ1-6 for the parts outside the CDR3, the full variable domain is DTGVSQNPRHKITKRGQNVTFRCDPISEHNRLYWYRQTLGQGPEFLTYFQNEAQLEKSRLLSDRFSAERPKGSFSTLEIQRTEQGDSAMYLCASSLGRRSSYNSPPHFGNGTRLTVT.

V usage is TRBV20-1 and J usage is TRBJ2-7; 11 nucleotides line up with TRBD2. J was trimmed by 0 bases and V by 0 bases; bases with no gene match: 1. The length of the CDR3 is 15 residues. From germline, CDR1 is DFQATT and CDR2 SNEGSKA (reference sequence). The CDR3 here is CSARDLAGGSYEQYF. For the CDR3, the DNA is TGCAGTGCTAGAGACCTAGCGGGAGGCTCCTACGAGCAGTACTTC.

Concerning this clonotype: A read error may be the cause here, since a much bigger clone is one base away. This sequence joins TRBV6-5 and TRBJ2-7; D remains ambiguous. CDR1 is MNHEY, CDR2 SVGAGI, per germline. V gave up 8 bases and J gave up 7 bases, with 15 bases separating them. CDR3 size: 12 residues. In DNA, the CDR3 is TGTGCCAGCTCACCATCCCCCCGGGAGCAGTACTTC. It yields the protein CASSPSPREQYF.

This clonotype appeared a few times. The V call is TRBV6-2 or TRBV6-3, the J call TRBJ1-5; D possibly corresponds to TRBD1 (5 bases). CDR3 length: 14 residues. The V gene lost 1 base and the J gene lost 10 bases, with 14 bases spanning the gap. Germline assignment: CDR1 MNHEY and CDR2 SVGEGT. CDR3 bases: TGTGCCAGCAGTTACTGGGGGAAAGAGGGACCCCAGCATTTT. Protein product: CASSYWGKEGPQHF.

At least ten counts were recorded for this clonotype. The chain uses TRBV6-5 and TRBJ2-7, with D unclear. Germline V CDR1 and CDR2: MNHEY, SVGAGI. The ends were cut back, 0 bases at V and 5 bases at J, with 8 bases in the middle. The CDR3 length is 13 residues. CDR3 amino acids: CASSYSKGNEQYF. For the CDR3, the DNA is TGTGCCAGCAGTTACTCGAAAGGGAACGAGCAGTACTTC.

As to this clonotype: A much bigger clone sits one base away, suggesting this may be a read error. The genes are TRBV4-3 and TRBJ1-1; D gene ambiguous. The CDR3 runs to 15 residues. The V gene lost 4 bases and the J gene lost 1 base, with 13 bases spanning the gap. Germline V gene lookup returns CDR1 LGHNA and CDR2 YSLEER. The CDR3, as DNA: TGCGCCAGCAGCCGGTCACAGTATAGGAACACTGAAGCTTTCTTT. It translates to CASSRSQYRNTEAFF.

A word on this clonotype: A read error may explain this, as a much larger clone is one base away. The gene calls are TRBV29-1 and TRBJ2-1, with 8 bases lining up with TRBD1. The CDR3 contains 15 residues. CDR1 is SQVTM and CDR2 is ANQGSEA in the germline V gene. The J segment lost 5 bases and the V segment lost 3 bases, leaving 9 bases of the junction unmatched. The CDR3: CSVEGQGARHNEQFF. CDR3 coding DNA: TGCAGCGTTGAGGGCCAGGGGGCAAGGCACAATGAGCAGTTCTTC.

This clonotype was seen repeatedly, ten times or more. For the CDR3, the DNA is TGTGCCAGCAGTTTAGGGACAGGGTTGACTGAAGCTTTCTTT. Amino acid sequence: CASSLGTGLTEAFF. The chain uses TRBV27 and TRBJ1-1; TRBD1 aligns across 9 bases. CDR1 is MNHEY, CDR2 SMNVEV, per germline (reference sequence). J was trimmed by 5 bases and V by 2 bases; bases with no gene match: 3. This CDR3 comprises 14 residues.

This chain joins TRBV13 and TRBJ2-3, with 8 nucleotides matching TRBD1. Germline CDR1 reads PRHDT; CDR2 reads FYEKMQ (reference sequence). CDR3 length: 14 amino acids. Trimming at V came to 6 bases and at J to 8 bases, leaving 10 bases not matched to a gene. This chain's CDR3 is CASSPGQVSGTQYF. DNA for the CDR3: TGTGCCAGCAGTCCGGGACAGGTTTCGGGTACGCAGTATTTT. The variable domain in full, completed from reference TRBV13 and TRBJ2-3, reads AAGVIQSPRHLIKEKRETATLKCYPIPRHDTVYWYQQGPGQDPQFLISFYEKMQSDKGSIPDRFSAQQFSDYHSELNMSSLELGDSALYFCASSPGQVSGTQYFGPGTRLTVL.

This clonotype has a handful of counts. The CDR3 loop reads CAISESLAVNTGELFF. DNA of the CDR3: TGTGCCATCAGTGAGTCACTAGCGGTCAACACCGGGGAGCTGTTTTTT. This rearrangement joins TRBV10-3 to TRBJ2-2; the match to TRBD2 covers 8 bases. The CDR3 is made up of 16 amino acids. CDR1 ENHRY and CDR2 SYGVKD come from the germline V gene. With V trimmed by 0 bases and J by 2 bases, 2 bases remained unmatched.

This clonotype has only a few counts. The chain has TRBV3-1 and TRBJ1-5; D is ambiguous. The CDR3 runs 12 residues. V was clipped by 4 bases and J by 3 bases, with 4 bases between them. Germline lookup yields CDR1 LGHDT and CDR2 YNNKEL (reference sequence). CDR3 in DNA: TGTGCCAGCAGCCGGGACAATCAGCCCCAGCATTTT. It translates to CASSRDNQPQHF.

The genes are TRBV4-3 and TRBJ1-2; D is undetermined. In germline, CDR1 is LGHNA, CDR2 YSLEER. V was shortened by 0 bases and J by 0 bases, with 11 bases between the two germline ends. This CDR3 contains 16 residues. This chain's CDR3 is CASSQEGRSTNYGYTF. The CDR3 DNA follows: TGCGCCAGCAGCCAAGAAGGGCGCAGCACTAACTATGGCTACACCTTC.

This clonotype was observed at least ten times. The chain couples TRBV19 to TRBJ2-5; D tentatively fits TRBD1 or TRBD2 (6 bases each). The CDR3 runs to 13 residues. V was pared by 5 bases and J by 4 bases, with 11 bases between. In germline, CDR1 is LNHDA, CDR2 SQIVND (reference sequence). The CDR3 loop reads CASSLGGAETQYF. The CDR3 DNA reads as TGTGCCAGTAGTTTGGGGGGCGCAGAGACCCAGTACTTC.

The gene calls are TRBV5-5 and TRBJ1-1; 7 bases map to TRBD1. The germline gives CDR1 SGHKS, CDR2 YYEKEE (reference sequence). The J segment lost 1 base and the V segment lost 0 bases, leaving 3 bases of the junction unmatched. The CDR3 is made up of 15 amino acids. This CDR3 reads CASSLVGQTNTEAFF. CDR3 coding DNA: TGTGCCAGCAGCTTGGTGGGACAGACGAACACTGAAGCTTTCTTT.

A note on this clonotype: This sequence may be a read error, since a much larger clone differs from it by one base. V usage is TRBV7-2 and J usage is TRBJ2-3; TRBD1 aligns across 7 bases. Trimming at V came to 8 bases and at J to 1 base, leaving 12 bases not matched to a gene. The CDR3 extends over 16 amino acids. CDR1 and CDR2 (germline): SGHTA, FQGNSA. The chain's CDR3 is CASGDQGVGGTDTQYF. The CDR3 DNA follows: TGTGCCAGCGGCGATCAGGGGGTGGGTGGCACAGATACGCAGTATTTT.

This clonotype has ten or more counts. The chain couples TRBV5-6 to TRBJ2-7; D not resolved. V lost 4 bases and J 4 bases, leaving 15 bases between the germline ends. The CDR3 totals 14 residues. CDR1 is SGHDT, CDR2 YYEEEE, per germline. The CDR3 DNA reads TGTGCCAGCAGCCGAAAAACAACAGAGTACGAGCAGTACTTC. It encodes CASSRKTTEYEQYF.

Ten or more counts support this clonotype. The rearrangement uses TRBV7-9 and TRBJ1-5, with D possibly TRBD1 on 6 matching bases. Per germline, CDR1 SEHNR and CDR2 FQNEAQ (reference sequence). The CDR3 totals 15 residues. Between the trimmed V and J ends, which lost 1 base and 3 bases, there was a span of 10 bases. The DNA of the CDR3 is TGTGCCAGCAGCTTAGGCAGGGGTTACAATCAGCCCCAGCATTTT. It specifies CASSLGRGYNQPQHF.

A note on this clonotype: A much larger clone lies one base from this, so it may be a read error. CDR3 amino acids: CASSQSSLGANTEAFF. The CDR3 bases are TGTGCCAGCAGCCAGTCCTCGCTGGGAGCGAACACTGAAGCTTTCTTT. This chain joins TRBV3-1 and TRBJ1-1; D remains unclear. This CDR3 has 16 amino acids. Germline V gene lookup returns CDR1 LGHDT and CDR2 YNNKEL (reference sequence). The V end lost 3 bases, the J end lost 1 base, and 15 bases lay between the germline ends.

Regarding this clonotype: Since a much larger clone is just one base distant, this may be a read error. The chain joins TRBV7-9 to TRBJ1-6; 8 nucleotides align to TRBD1. Germline CDR1 SEHNR, CDR2 FQNEAQ (reference sequence). The CDR3 runs 14 residues. The CDR3 region is CAGSLDRGASPLHF. The CDR3 DNA is TGTGCCGGCAGCTTAGACAGGGGTGCTTCCCCCCTCCACTTT.

This clonotype was detected ten times or more. The chain carries TRBV28 and TRBJ2-7; TRBD1 might be the D (5 bases). Germline CDR1 MDHEN, CDR2 SYDVKM. This CDR3 region has 13 residues. V gave up 8 bases and J gave up 6 bases, with 17 bases separating them. The CDR3 reads CASGDRFAPEQYF. CDR3 sequence (DNA): TGTGCCAGCGGCGACAGATTCGCGCCCGAGCAGTACTTC. The full variable domain, rest sourced from reference TRBV28 and TRBJ2-7, is DVKVTQSSRYLVKRTGEKVFLECVQDMDHENMFWYRQDPGLGLRLIYFSYDVKMKEKGDIPEGYSVSREKKERFSLILESASTNQTSMYLCASGDRFAPEQYFGPGTRLTVT.

This clonotype was seen a few times. The chain links TRBV9 to TRBJ2-3; 13 bases fit TRBD2. With 0 bases clipped from V and 3 bases from J, the junction kept 4 bases outside the gene matches. Germline-derived CDR1 and CDR2 are SGDLS and YYNGEE. The CDR3 covers 17 residues. CDR3 sequence (DNA): TGTGCCAGCAGCGTAGTCGGACTAGCGGGAGTTACAGATACGCAGTATTTT. This translates into CASSVVGLAGVTDTQYF. Together with reference TRBV9 and TRBJ2-3, the CDR3 gives the full variable domain: DSGVTQTPKHLITATGQRVTLRCSPRSGDLSVYWYQQSLDQGLQFLIQYYNGEERAKGNILERFSAQQFPDLHSELNLSSLELGDSALYFCASSVVGLAGVTDTQYFGPGTRLTVL.

On this clonotype: An end of the junction differs from the germline gene, which may be a read error. This chain joins TRBV6-2 or TRBV6-3 and TRBJ1-5, with D possibly being TRBD1 (5 bases). Germline V lookup: CDR1 MNHEY, CDR2 SVGEGT. CDR3 size: 15 residues. The CDR3: CPSSPQENSNQPQHF. For the CDR3, the DNA is TGTCCCAGCAGTCCACAGGAGAATAGCAATCAGCCCCAGCATTTT.

There are many counts of this clonotype. This rearrangement joins TRBV7-9 to TRBJ1-2; possible D gene TRBD1, 5 bases. V dropped 5 bases and J dropped 8 bases, with 12 bases sitting between them. The CDR3 length is 12 residues. Germline loops: CDR1 SEHNR, CDR2 FQNEAQ (reference sequence). The CDR3 bases are TGTGCCAGCAGCCAAACAGGTCGCGGCTACACCTTC. Translated: CASSQTGRGYTF.

This chain links TRBV7-6 with TRBJ2-5, with D tentatively TRBD2 (6 bases). Germline CDR1 SGHVS, CDR2 FNYEAQ. Deletions cut 1 base from V and 1 base from J, with 13 bases between. The CDR3 has 16 amino acids. The DNA of the CDR3 is TGTGCCAGCAGCTTAGTTCCGGGGGTATTCCAAGAGACCCAGTACTTC. Protein: CASSLVPGVFQETQYF.

The table lists this clonotype with many counts. This chain joins TRBV6-6 and TRBJ1-1; D gene unclear. V lost 9 bases and J lost 4, with 12 bases in between. The CDR3 sequence is 12 residues long. Germline CDR1 reads MNHNY; CDR2 reads SVGAGI (reference sequence). The CDR3 nucleotides read TGTGCCAGTGGCGGGGTCTCCACTGAAGCTTTCTTT. Protein: CASGGVSTEAFF.

This clonotype was seen only a few times. The chain joins TRBV19 to TRBJ2-7, with 10 bases matching TRBD1. After removal of 5 bases from V and 3 bases from J, the junction contained 7 bases not matched to a gene. The CDR3 contains 15 residues. Germline V lookup: CDR1 LNHDA, CDR2 SQIVND (reference sequence). CDR3 coding DNA: TGTGCCAGTAGTCCATCGGGACAGGGGTTCTACGAGCAGTACTTC. Protein: CASSPSGQGFYEQYF.